These 9 T cell receptor beta chains were all obtained from the same sample, sequenced in a study of post-analysis software for immune sequencing data (dated by TCRdb to the mid-2010s). Overall study results and their limits: Significantly higher frequencies in patients than in controls were found for five or six TRBV segments, including TRBV5-6, TRBV5-1 and TRBV20-1.

Receptors were amplified or captured by PCR. These reads were obtained on an Illumina HiSeq 2500. To reduce PCR and sequencing biases, unique molecular identifiers were built into the TCR beta cDNA libraries. Through fastp at Q25 and MiXCR, TCRdb rebuilt clones from the public reads, retaining in-frame beta chains. For every CDR3 protein sequence, its rows merge into one entry that carries the most common genes and DNA. A total of fewer than 850,000 distinct CDR3 sequences appear in this sample, roughly 27% of them only once. Around 0.56% of the sample lies in the top ten. Their specific antigens are unknown. Sequencing was done on a sample of blood. The receptors derive from a girl between 10 and 17 years old with multiple sclerosis.

This clonotype was observed a few times. The chain combines TRBV27 with TRBJ1-6, with 8 bases that match TRBD1. The CDR3 has 15 amino acids. J lost 8 bases, V lost 4 bases, and 7 bases had no gene match. Germline-derived CDR1 and CDR2 are MNHEY and SMNVEV (reference sequence). The CDR3 is CASSWGAGGYSPLHF. The CDR3 DNA sequence: TGTGCCAGCAGTTGGGGGGCAGGGGGCTATTCACCCCTCCACTTT.

There are a few counts of this clonotype. The chain combines TRBV20-1 with TRBJ2-1; the match to TRBD2 covers 9 bases. Germline trimming cut 1 base from V and 4 bases from J; bases unmatched to any gene: 8. The V gene's germline CDR1 is DFQATT and CDR2 SNEGSKA (reference sequence). CDR3 size: 16 residues. CDR3 residues: CSARVGMTSGYNEQFF. For the CDR3, the DNA is TGCAGTGCTAGAGTGGGGATGACTAGCGGATACAATGAGCAGTTCTTC.

The chain links TRBV29-1 to TRBJ2-7, with 7 nucleotides matching TRBD1. J was trimmed by 0 bases and V by 1 base; bases with no gene match: 6. This CDR3 is 15 amino acids long. Germline CDR1 reads SQVTM; CDR2 reads ANQGSEA. The CDR3 region is CSVEGRTGPSYEQYF. For the CDR3, the DNA is TGCAGCGTTGAAGGTCGGACAGGCCCCTCCTACGAGCAGTACTTC.

V gene TRBV12-3 or TRBV12-4 combines with J gene TRBJ1-2, with D uncertain. V gave up 2 bases and J gave up 7 bases, with 11 bases separating them. The CDR3 loop spans 13 amino acids. In nucleotides, the CDR3 is TGTGCCAGCAGTTTAAATGGAGTAAGTGGCTACACCTTC. Translated, it gives CASSLNGVSGYTF.

This sequence joins TRBV7-2 and TRBJ2-4; TRBD2 aligns across 10 bases. The DNA end favors TRBJ2-7, so the J call may be wrong. This CDR3 has 15 residues. Germline CDR1 reads SGHTA; CDR2 reads FQGNSA. The CDR3, as DNA: TGTGCCAGCAGCCCGGAACTAGCGGGAACCAACGAGCAGTACTTC. This translates into CASSPELAGTNEQYF.

This chain links TRBV9 with TRBJ2-1; 10 bases match TRBD2. The CDR3 has 15 residues. Germline V gives CDR1 SGDLS, CDR2 YYNGEE. Trimming took 0 bases from V and 12 from J; bases not matched to a gene: 9. The CDR3 DNA is TGTGCCAGCAGCGTAGAGCCTAGCGGGAGATACGCGCAGTTCTTC. Protein: CASSVEPSGRYAQFF.

The V call is TRBV7-2, the J call TRBJ1-5; TRBD1 matches at 7 bases. The CDR3 extends over 15 amino acids. The V gene's germline CDR1 is SGHTA and CDR2 FQGNSA. V trimming: 1 base; J trimming: 6 bases; junction bases outside the gene matches: 6. CDR3 sequence reads: CASSLGPDRVQPQHF. As DNA, the CDR3 is TGTGCCAGCAGCTTAGGGCCCGACAGGGTTCAGCCCCAGCATTTT.

The chain recombines TRBV20-1 with TRBJ2-3; 13 bases agree with TRBD2. Germline V lookup: CDR1 DFQATT, CDR2 SNEGSKA (reference sequence). V gave up 0 bases and J gave up 4 bases; unmatched junction bases: 7. This CDR3 is 17 amino acids long. CDR3 nucleotide sequence: TGCAGTGCTAGAGATCAACTAGCGGGAGGGCTGGCAGATACGCAGTATTTT. It specifies CSARDQLAGGLADTQYF.

This clonotype was counted a few times. This chain joins TRBV20-1 and TRBJ2-5; D is unresolved. The CDR3 consists of 12 residues. In germline, CDR1 is DFQATT, CDR2 SNEGSKA (reference sequence). Trimming removed 3 bases at V and 3 bases at J, with 8 bases between. In DNA, the CDR3 is TGCAGTGCTAGTATTTTGAAAGAGACCCAGTACTTC. It codes for CSASILKETQYF.